The clone carrying this T cell receptor (beta chain) was found once. This record belongs to a study of blood T cell repertoires in COVID-19. On the study more broadly: PBMCs, B-cell-depleted T cells, or T cells were the source of the cDNA or gDNA that made up the material.

The protocol was immunoSEQ multiplex PCR, while the TCRdb copy is restricted to in-frame clones and leaves out a portion. The data show approximately 40,000 clones, roughly 87% seen once. The trim removed 6 bases at V and 0 bases at J, leaving 19 bases unmatched. The CDR3 spans 19 residues. Per the germline V gene, CDR1 is SGHRS and CDR2 is YFSETQ. The origin of this receptor is an elderly woman in a cohort sampled during active or convalescent COVID-19. Sequencing was done on a sample of peripheral blood. The chain employs TRBV5-1 and TRBJ2-3, with TRBD2 matching 7 bases. The CDR3 nucleotides read TGCGCCAGCACCATCACCGGAGCGGGGAATTCTCCTAGCACAGATACGCAGTATTTT. Translating gives CASTITGAGNSPSTDTQYF.